This TCR beta chain was profiled in a study of blood T cell repertoires in COVID-19. Looking at the study overall: COVID-19 samples collected from the United States, Italy and Spain covered acute and convalescent phases. In each case, the material was cDNA or gDNA derived from T cells, B-cell-depleted T cells, or PBMCs.

Per the authors' pipeline: Scientists estimated how many nucleated cells there were by amplifying reference gene primers. Measured with immunoSEQ multiplex PCR; TCRdb has only the in-frame clones, and not every one. That table furnishes V, J and clone size, whereas the DNA furnished D and trimming. The repertoire holds some 120,000 clones, with around 87% as singletons. Trimming removed 1 base from V and 5 bases from J, with 12 bases in between. Per germline, CDR1 SGHNT and CDR2 YYREEE (reference sequence). The CDR3 is 14 residues long. Specimen: peripheral blood. The TCR was taken from a woman in her 50s with acute or convalescent COVID-19. The chain recombines TRBV5-4 with TRBJ2-5; D uncertain. The DNA for the CDR3 is TGTGCCAGCAGCTTGATAACTACCTCGGAGACCCAGTACTTC. This codes for CASSLITTSETQYF.